The entry below gives a single T cell receptor (beta chain) sequence along with its context. These data are taken from a study of blood T cells in healthy people across ages. Combining a sample-barcoded 5' primer with a J-beta primer mix, a second PCR ran for about 7 to 11 cycles. TCRdb re-analysed the 5' RACE reads in MiXCR, keeping a single row per CDR3 protein. The sample has 700,000 to 800,000 distinct CDR3 sequences, 43% seen once; the top ten hold around a fifth. The CDR3 spans 12 residues. Trimming took 7 bases from V and 7 from J, leaving 8 bases between them. The sequence was collected from a woman aged 55-69 years in good health. Sequencing was performed on blood. This chain joins TRBV12-3 or TRBV12-4 and TRBJ1-6; no reliable D call. The CDR3 here is CASKGNNSPLHF. Written as DNA, the CDR3 is TGTGCCAGCAAGGGAAACAATTCACCCCTCCACTTT.